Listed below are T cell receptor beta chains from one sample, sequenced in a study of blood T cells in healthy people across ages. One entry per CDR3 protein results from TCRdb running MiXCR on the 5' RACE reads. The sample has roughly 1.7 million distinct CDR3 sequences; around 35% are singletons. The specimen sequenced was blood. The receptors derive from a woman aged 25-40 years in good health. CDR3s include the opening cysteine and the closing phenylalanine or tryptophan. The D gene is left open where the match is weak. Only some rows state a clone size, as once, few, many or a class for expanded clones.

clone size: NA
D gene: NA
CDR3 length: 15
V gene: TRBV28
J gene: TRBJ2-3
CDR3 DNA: TGTGCCAGCAGTAGTTCAGGAGTTACCACAGATACGCAGTATTTT
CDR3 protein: CASSSSGVTTDTQYF

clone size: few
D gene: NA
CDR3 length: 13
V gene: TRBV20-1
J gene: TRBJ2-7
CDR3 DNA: TGCAGTGCTAGACGACATGGCTCCTACGAGCAGTACTTC
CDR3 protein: CSARRHGSYEQYF

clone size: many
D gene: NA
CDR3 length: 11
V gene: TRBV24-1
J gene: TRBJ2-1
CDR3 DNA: TGTGCCACCAGTGATAGCACTGAGCAGTTCTTC
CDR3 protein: CATSDSTEQFF

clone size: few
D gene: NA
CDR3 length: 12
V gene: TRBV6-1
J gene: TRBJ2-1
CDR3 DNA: TGTGCCAGCAGTGGTGGGGGGTCTAAGCAGTTCTTC
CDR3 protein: CASSGGGSKQFF

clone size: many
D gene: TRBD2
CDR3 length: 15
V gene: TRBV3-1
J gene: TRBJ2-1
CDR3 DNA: TGTGCCAGCAGCCGGACTAGCGGGGCCTACAATGAGCAGTTCTTC
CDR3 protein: CASSRTSGAYNEQFF

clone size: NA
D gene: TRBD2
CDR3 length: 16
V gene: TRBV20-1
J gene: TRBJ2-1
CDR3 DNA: TGCAGTGCTCCGGTAGCGGGAGGGAGTGGTTGGAATGAGCAGTTCTTC
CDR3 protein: CSAPVAGGSGWNEQFF

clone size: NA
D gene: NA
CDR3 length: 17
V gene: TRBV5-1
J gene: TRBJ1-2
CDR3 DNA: TGCGCCAGCGCTTCAGGGCCGAGAGGCGTTACTAACTATGGCTACACCTTC
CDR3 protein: CASASGPRGVTNYGYTF

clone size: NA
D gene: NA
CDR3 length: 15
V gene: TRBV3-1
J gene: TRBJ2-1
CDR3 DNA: TGTGCCAGCAGCCATTCCAGCGGAACTAACAATGAGCAGTTCTTC
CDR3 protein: CASSHSSGTNNEQFF

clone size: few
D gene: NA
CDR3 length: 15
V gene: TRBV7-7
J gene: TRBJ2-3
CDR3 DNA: TGTGCCAGCAGCTTAAGTGCGGCAGGGGCAGATACGCAGTATTTT
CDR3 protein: CASSLSAAGADTQYF

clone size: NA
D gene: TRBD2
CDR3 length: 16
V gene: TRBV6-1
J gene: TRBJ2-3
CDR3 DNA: TGTGCCAGCAGAGGACTAGCGGGCATTATCACAGATACGCAGTATTTT
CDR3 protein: CASRGLAGIITDTQYF

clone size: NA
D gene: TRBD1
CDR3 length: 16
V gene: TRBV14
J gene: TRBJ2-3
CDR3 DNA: TGTGCCAGCAGCCAACCAAGGGACAGCTTTACAGATACGCAGTATTTT
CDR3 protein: CASSQPRDSFTDTQYF

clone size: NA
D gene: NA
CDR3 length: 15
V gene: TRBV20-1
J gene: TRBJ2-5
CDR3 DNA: TGCAGTGCTAGGGGGGTTGGACCGATGGGGGCGGAGCAGTACTTC
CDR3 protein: CSARGVGPMGAEQYF

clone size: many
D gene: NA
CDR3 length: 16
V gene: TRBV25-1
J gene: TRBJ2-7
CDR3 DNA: TGTGCCAGCAGTGAACTCAACGGCGGCCCAGGGAACGAGCAGTACTTC
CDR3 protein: CASSELNGGPGNEQYF

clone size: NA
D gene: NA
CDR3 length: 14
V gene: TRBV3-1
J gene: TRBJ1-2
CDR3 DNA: TGTGCCAGCAGCCAAGACCCGCGGATCTATGGCTACACCTTC
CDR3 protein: CASSQDPRIYGYTF